This TCR beta chain emerged from a study of blood T cells in healthy people across ages. Study results and limitations: It was not known whether donors were CMV positive (a possible confounder of expanded clonotype changes).

This clonotype was counted between two and nine times. Its antigen is not identified. The CDR3 is made up of 14 amino acids. Germline V gives CDR1 MNHNY, CDR2 SVGAGI (reference sequence). V was cut by 5 bases and J by 2 bases, with 12 bases left in between. The authors ran a second PCR of roughly 7 to 11 cycles using a sample-barcoded 5' primer and a J-beta primer mix. TCRdb reprocessed the 5' RACE reads via MiXCR and lists one record per CDR3 protein. The table shows 650,000 to 800,000 distinct CDR3 sequences, with approximately 44% occurring only once. The clonotype originates from a man aged 55 to 70 in good health. The sample taken for sequencing was blood. The V gene is TRBV6-6, the J gene TRBJ1-2; no firm D call. In nucleotides, the CDR3 is TGTGCCAGCAGTCGGACTGAAGGAAACTATGGCTACACCTTC. It specifies CASSRTEGNYGYTF.